This T cell receptor (beta chain) derives from a study of molecular identifiers for immune sequencing clone quantification. General study findings and limits: Over 98% of effector molecules, yet under 1% of naive-cell molecules, were held by clones above 20 RNA copies.

The V and J ends lost 3 bases and 0 bases respectively, with 15 bases between them. The germline gives CDR1 SGHVS, CDR2 FQNEAQ. The CDR3 consists of 18 residues. This clonotype was seen ten or more times. Antigen: not known. Investigators produced naive CD8 libraries from 20,000 to 1,000,000 sorted cells, drawing on 10%, 30% or 50% RNA. TCRdb reprocessed the PCR reads via MiXCR and lists one record per CDR3 protein. This table holds about 500,000 distinct CDR3 sequences, 20% to 25% found once. This receptor was taken from a human donor in good health. Some libraries in this study had Jurkat cell RNA spiked in. The sequenced material came from naive CD8+ T cells from blood, with Jurkat cell RNA spiked in. Subset noted: FACS-sorted CD8+CD4-CCR7+CD45RA+ naive T cells. The chain carries TRBV7-8 and TRBJ2-6; unclear D gene. CDR3: CASSFLVGQSSGANVLTF. CDR3 sequence (DNA): TGTGCCAGCAGCTTCCTGGTCGGGCAGAGCTCTGGGGCCAACGTCCTGACTTTC. Full variable domain (outside the CDR3, taken from reference TRBV7-8 and TRBJ2-6): GAGVSQSPRYKVAKRGQDVALRCDPISGHVSLFWYQQALGQGPEFLTYFQNEAQLDKSGLPSDRFFAERPEGSVSTLKIQRTQQEDSAVYLCASSFLVGQSSGANVLTFGAGSRLTVL.